This entry features one T cell receptor beta chain sequence. Profiling relied on immunoSEQ multiplex PCR, and the TCRdb table lists in-frame clones only, not all of them. The sample carries about 50,000 clones, roughly 88% recorded once. This sample stems from a study of blood T cell repertoires in COVID-19. The J segment lost 5 bases and the V segment lost 3 bases, leaving 4 bases of the junction unmatched. The CDR3 spans 14 residues. Germline CDR1 reads SGHNT; CDR2 reads YYREEE (reference sequence). The sample taken for sequencing was peripheral blood. This clonotype originated in a woman in her sixties or seventies with acute or convalescent COVID-19. The chain links TRBV5-4 to TRBJ2-2, with 7 bases that match TRBD1. The CDR3 region is CASSWDSQTGELFF. Here the CDR3 DNA reads TGTGCCAGCAGCTGGGACAGCCAGACCGGGGAGCTGTTTTTT.